The clone carrying this T cell receptor (beta chain) has a count of ten or more. What it binds is not known. This entry belongs to a study of regulatory T cells in long-lasting Graves disease. General study findings and limits: Only a small sample size was used, which may have cut accuracy.

Time point specified: newly diagnosed GD, antithyroid drugs for less than 3 months. The authors made the TCR library using RNA they extracted from PBMCs. Assembly of TCR beta libraries relied on iRepertoire HTBI primers together with Arm-PCR of CDR3 regions. Under the authors' procedure: Samples revealed fewer than 65 TRBV and 15 or so TRBJ segments. Each CDR3 protein is one row after TCRdb ran MiXCR on the multiplex PCR reads. Clone size and V and J calls follow TCRdb, not the original study. Counted here are about 540,000 distinct CDR3 sequences, about 13% occurring once; the ten biggest clones make up roughly 10%. These data also featured in a second study, about T cells in Graves' hyperthyroidism and ophthalmopathy.

The starting material was peripheral blood mononuclear cells (PBMCs), obtained at new diagnosis, from a patient treated with antithyroid drugs. This clonotype was obtained from a young man with Graves disease.

This CDR3 is CASSQDFVGTVIDTQYF. CDR3 nucleotides: TGTGCCAGCAGCCAAGATTTCGTCGGGACGGTCATAGATACGCAGTATTTT. This rearrangement joins TRBV3-1 to TRBJ2-3; the D call may be TRBD1 or TRBD2 (5 bases each). This CDR3 is 17 amino acids long. Germline V gene data show CDR1 as LGHDT and CDR2 as YNNKEL (reference sequence). V lost 0 bases, J lost 5 bases, and 18 bases lay in between.